The 31 T cell receptor beta chains below come from one sample, sequenced in a study of human T cells and chemical hapten exposure. Noted time point: patch test 1, 2 weeks after DPC sensitization. Treatment in this sample: therapeutic diphenylcyclopropenone sensitization with weekly scalp DPC. TCRdb recomputed calls from the RACE reads with MiXCR, one row per CDR3 protein. The profile covers around 120,000 distinct CDR3 sequences, with roughly 13% appearing a single time and around 0.84% taken by the ten largest. The sequences come from whole blood, collected in connection with sensitization to the hapten diphenylcyclopropenone (DPC). The receptors shown here come from a man between 18 and 29 years old with alopecia areata. Some clones in this sample may be carry-over from other donors' samples.

The V call is TRBV7-9, the J call TRBJ1-1; D remains ambiguous. Trimming removed 2 bases from V and 5 bases from J, with 6 bases in between. The CDR3 extends over 12 amino acids. Germline V gene data show CDR1 as SEHNR and CDR2 as FQNEAQ (reference sequence). The CDR3 is CASSLLGTEAFF. CDR3 bases: TGTGCCAGCAGCTTATTAGGGACTGAAGCTTTCTTT.

The chain links TRBV10-3 to TRBJ2-3; 12 bases align to TRBD2. J was trimmed by 0 bases and V by 3 bases; bases with no gene match: 1. The CDR3 covers 16 residues. Per germline, CDR1 ENHRY and CDR2 SYGVKD. The CDR3 is CAISELAGGSTDTQYF. The CDR3 nucleotides are TGTGCCATCAGTGAACTAGCGGGGGGTAGCACAGATACGCAGTATTTT.

This clonotype was detected only a few times. The genes are TRBV12-3 or TRBV12-4 and TRBJ2-5; D is undetermined. CDR3 length equals 13 residues. Trimming removed 3 bases at V and 3 bases at J, with 8 bases between. This chain's CDR3 is CASSFTAEETQYF. Here the CDR3 DNA reads TGTGCCAGCAGTTTCACAGCCGAAGAGACCCAGTACTTC.

The chain combines TRBV28 with TRBJ1-3; no reliable D call. Germline CDR1 is MDHEN and CDR2 is SYDVKM. With 4 bases removed from V and 0 bases from J, the gap between germline ends came to 10 bases. This CDR3 has 15 residues. The CDR3 is CASSSGSHSGNTIYF. As DNA, the CDR3 is TGTGCCAGCAGTTCGGGCTCTCACTCTGGAAACACCATATATTTT.

The chain employs TRBV5-6 and TRBJ2-1; TRBD1 agrees at 9 bases. CDR3 length: 18 amino acids. With 0 bases clipped from V and 2 bases from J, the junction kept 9 bases outside the gene matches. The germline gives CDR1 SGHDT, CDR2 YYEEEE. The CDR3 DNA reads TGTGCCAGCAGCTTGGCGGACAGGGGTTGGGCAACCTACAATGAGCAGTTCTTC. The encoded protein is CASSLADRGWATYNEQFF.

The chain is built from TRBV11-2 and TRBJ1-1, with no clear D. Per the germline V gene, CDR1 is SGHAT and CDR2 is FQNNGV. The CDR3 loop spans 14 amino acids. The germline V and J ends were trimmed by 5 bases and 4 bases, with 14 bases remaining between them. The CDR3 nucleotides read TGTGCCAGCAGCCCCATCATTCTGACCACTGAAGCTTTCTTT. It is translated as CASSPIILTTEAFF. Variable domain in full (rest from reference TRBV11-2 and TRBJ1-1): EAGVAQSPRYKIIEKRQSVAFWCNPISGHATLYWYQQILGQGPKLLIQFQNNGVVDDSQLPKDRFSAERLKGVDSTLKIQPAKLEDSAVYLCASSPIILTTEAFFGQGTRLTVV.

This clonotype came up many times. The chain recombines TRBV19 with TRBJ2-2, with D hard to call. CDR3 length: 14 amino acids. V gave up 7 bases and J gave up 2 bases, with 11 bases separating them. The germline V gene has CDR1 LNHDA and CDR2 SQIVND (reference sequence). DNA of the CDR3: TGTGCCAGTACCCCGTTCGGAAACACCGGGGAGCTGTTTTTT. It encodes CASTPFGNTGELFF.

For this clonotype: A single base separates this from a much larger clone, so it may be a read error. This chain links TRBV11-2 with TRBJ2-2, with D possibly TRBD2 on 5 matching bases. Per germline, CDR1 SGHAT and CDR2 FQNNGV. The CDR3 is 13 residues long. Here the CDR3 reads CASSLVNTGELLF. The CDR3, as DNA: TGTGCCAGCAGCTTGGTGAACACCGGGGAGCTGCTTTTT. The full variable domain, with the rest looked up from reference TRBV11-2 and TRBJ2-2, is EAGVAQSPRYKIIEKRQSVAFWCNPISGHATLYWYQQILGQGPKLLIQFQNNGVVDDSQLPKDRFSAERLKGVDSTLKIQPAKLEDSAVYLCASSLVNTGELLFGEGSRLTVL.

This clonotype was counted a single time. This chain uses TRBV27 with TRBJ2-1; 11 bases agree with TRBD2. Per germline, CDR1 MNHEY and CDR2 SMNVEV (reference sequence). Trimming removed 2 bases from V and 9 bases from J; junction bases left unmatched: 6. This CDR3 comprises 15 residues. Written as DNA, the CDR3 is TGTGCCAGCAGTTTAGGGACTAGCGGCTCTCGTGAGCAGTTCTTC. This encodes CASSLGTSGSREQFF.

The table lists this clonotype with a few counts. The chain couples TRBV20-1 to TRBJ1-1; D unresolved. The germline gives CDR1 DFQATT, CDR2 SNEGSKA (reference sequence). Trimming cost V 1 base and J 1 base, with 10 bases left between them. CDR3 length: 14 residues. The CDR3 sequence: CSARVREGNTEAFF. CDR3 in DNA: TGCAGTGCTAGAGTGCGCGAGGGGAACACTGAAGCTTTCTTT.

The chain joins TRBV5-1 to TRBJ2-1, with D maybe TRBD1 (6 bases). Trimming shortened V by 2 bases and J by 11 bases, and 14 bases separated the two germline ends. The CDR3 sequence is 13 residues long. The germline V gene encodes CDR1 SGHRS and CDR2 YFSETQ. CDR3 DNA: TGCGCCAGCAGCTTTCAGGGGTCGGTTCAGCAGTTCTTC. It specifies CASSFQGSVQQFF.

This clonotype was recorded a few times. CDR3 sequence (DNA): TGCAGTGCTAGAGATTTTGGGGAGTACAACTATGGCTACACCTTC. Its protein product is CSARDFGEYNYGYTF. This chain links TRBV20-1 with TRBJ1-2; D is ambiguous. Germline V lookup: CDR1 DFQATT, CDR2 SNEGSKA (reference sequence). This CDR3 comprises 15 residues. Trimming took off 0 bases at V and 2 bases at J, with 13 bases between the two ends.

This clonotype was counted many times. The chain is built from TRBV5-8 and TRBJ1-2, with 8 bases that match TRBD1. Per germline, CDR1 SGHTS and CDR2 YDEGEE. Losses at the gene ends were 4 bases for V and 4 bases for J; bases not matched to a gene: 6. This CDR3 has 14 amino acids. The CDR3 nucleotides read TGTGCCAGCAGCCCCGGACAGGGTCCCTATGGCTACACCTTC. This encodes CASSPGQGPYGYTF.

This clonotype appeared a few times. V usage is TRBV5-1 and J usage is TRBJ1-2, with a tentative D call TRBD1 (5 bases). Germline V gene lookup returns CDR1 SGHRS and CDR2 YFSETQ. Trimming stripped 6 bases from V and 6 bases from J, with 12 bases between. The CDR3 totals 12 residues. This CDR3 reads CASKGSGHGYTF. Written as DNA, the CDR3 is TGCGCCAGCAAGGGGTCGGGACATGGCTACACCTTC.

This clonotype has more than one count but fewer than ten. J is TRBJ2-1 and V is TRBV7-6, with unresolved D. Per germline, CDR1 SGHVS and CDR2 FNYEAQ. V lost 5 bases, J lost 0 bases, and 17 bases lay in between. The CDR3 runs 17 residues. This CDR3 is CASSDPFRRRSYNEQFF. The CDR3 region has the DNA TGTGCCAGCAGCGACCCTTTTAGGCGGCGCTCCTACAATGAGCAGTTCTTC.

This clonotype was seen a few times. The CDR3 DNA is TGTGCCAGCAGTTACTCCCATCAGCCCCAGCATTTT. Translated: CASSYSHQPQHF. The rearrangement uses TRBV6-2 or TRBV6-3 and TRBJ1-5; D ambiguous. The CDR3 runs 12 residues. Germline V gene data show CDR1 as MNHEY and CDR2 as SVGEGT. Trimming took off 0 bases at V and 5 bases at J, with 2 bases between the two ends.

A few counts support this clonotype. The chain links TRBV5-5 to TRBJ1-2; D not certain. The germline V gene encodes CDR1 SGHKS and CDR2 YYEKEE (reference sequence). CDR3 length: 13 amino acids. Trimming left V 4 bases short and J 2 bases short, with 9 bases between. The chain's CDR3 is CASSMDTNYGYTF. As DNA, the CDR3 is TGTGCCAGCAGCATGGATACCAACTATGGCTACACCTTC.

This clonotype was seen a few times. V is TRBV28 and J is TRBJ2-7, with TRBD1 matching over 7 bases. The CDR3 totals 13 residues. V shed 7 bases, J shed 5 bases, and the junction held 8 bases outside the gene matches. Germline CDR1 reads MDHEN; CDR2 reads SYDVKM. CDR3 coding DNA: TGTGCCAGCACGACAGGGAATCTCCACGAGCAGTACTTC. Its translation: CASTTGNLHEQYF.

Only a few counts were recorded for this clonotype. V gene TRBV11-2 combines with J gene TRBJ2-7; no firm D call. The CDR3 is made up of 13 amino acids. Germline V gene sequence: CDR1 SGHAT, CDR2 FQNNGV. V lost 5 bases to trimming and J lost 6 bases, with 14 bases between them. The CDR3 region has the DNA TGTGCCAGCAGCGGATTAGTGCGAGGCGAGCAGTACTTC. Encoded protein: CASSGLVRGEQYF.

V and J are TRBV9 and TRBJ2-1, with 8 nucleotides matching TRBD2. Germline V lookup: CDR1 SGDLS, CDR2 YYNGEE. With 0 bases clipped from V and 4 bases from J, the junction kept 6 bases outside the gene matches. This CDR3 region has 16 residues. Written as DNA, the CDR3 is TGTGCCAGCAGCGTAGCTGGGGCGGGGGGATACAATGAGCAGTTCTTC. Amino acid sequence: CASSVAGAGGYNEQFF.

The gene calls are TRBV7-9 and TRBJ1-1; the D is unclear. Looked up from germline, CDR1 is SEHNR and CDR2 is FQNEAQ (reference sequence). The V and J ends lost 1 base and 7 bases respectively, with 7 bases between them. The length of the CDR3 is 12 residues. In DNA, the CDR3 is TGTGCCAGCAGCTTAGAAGCCAATGAAGCTTTCTTT. As protein: CASSLEANEAFF.

In this sample, this clonotype turned up many times. This rearrangement joins TRBV25-1 to TRBJ1-1; 8 bases are shared with TRBD1. There are 18 residues in the CDR3. V was pared by 0 bases and J by 3 bases, with 12 bases of the junction left unmatched. The germline CDR1 and CDR2 sequences are MGHDK and SYGVNS. The DNA of the CDR3 is TGTGCCAGCAGTGAATATAGCCTTACCAGGGGGCAGGACACTGAAGCTTTCTTT. This translates into CASSEYSLTRGQDTEAFF.

This chain's CDR3 is CSVPRTSGTVGTQYF. Written as DNA, the CDR3 is TGCAGCGTCCCCAGAACTAGTGGGACAGTGGGTACGCAGTATTTT. This chain connects TRBV29-1 to TRBJ2-3; 7 nucleotides line up with TRBD1. Germline V lookup: CDR1 SQVTM, CDR2 ANQGSEA. There are 15 residues in the CDR3. Trimming took 6 bases from V and 8 from J; bases not matched to a gene: 17.

V is TRBV3-1 and J is TRBJ2-5; TRBD1 is a possible D gene (5 bases). Germline assignment: CDR1 LGHDT and CDR2 YNNKEL (reference sequence). V was pared by 3 bases and J by 5 bases, with 10 bases between. The CDR3 is 13 amino acids. The CDR3 sequence: CASSHEGVETQYF. The CDR3 DNA reads TGTGCCAGCAGCCATGAAGGGGTGGAGACCCAGTACTTC.

This clonotype was recorded a few times. The chain recombines TRBV5-6 with TRBJ2-7; D is unclear. CDR1 is SGHDT, CDR2 YYEEEE, per germline. This CDR3 is built from 11 residues. Trimming cost V 0 bases and J 4 bases, with 2 bases left between them. CDR3 nucleotide sequence: TGTGCCAGCAGCTTGGAGTACGAGCAGTACTTC. This translates into CASSLEYEQYF.

This clonotype was counted a few times. The genes are TRBV24-1 and TRBJ2-1, with a weak D call TRBD1 (6 bases). The CDR3 totals 15 residues. Germline values: CDR1 KGHDR, CDR2 SFDVKD. Trimming shortened V by 4 bases and J by 5 bases, and 14 bases separated the two germline ends. The CDR3 here is CATSEPGHPNNEQFF. The CDR3 coding sequence is TGTGCCACCAGTGAACCGGGACACCCTAACAATGAGCAGTTCTTC.

This clonotype turned up a few times. J is TRBJ2-6 and V is TRBV7-9; 8 bases are shared with TRBD1. Germline V gene data show CDR1 as SEHNR and CDR2 as FQNEAQ (reference sequence). Losses at the gene ends were 1 base for V and 4 bases for J; bases not matched to a gene: 12. The CDR3 has 19 residues. The CDR3 nucleotides read TGTGCCAGCAGCTTAGGGCTAACAGGGGGAGTCATCGGGGCCAACGTCCTGACTTTC. Translating it yields CASSLGLTGGVIGANVLTF.

In this sample, this clonotype turned up once. This sequence joins TRBV27 and TRBJ2-1; 8 positions match TRBD2. This CDR3 comprises 15 residues. V shed 5 bases, J shed 6 bases, and the junction held 9 bases outside the gene matches. The germline V gene has CDR1 MNHEY and CDR2 SMNVEV (reference sequence). The DNA of the CDR3 is TGTGCCAGCAGTGTTGGTAAACTAGCGGTCAATGAGCAGTTCTTC. Residues: CASSVGKLAVNEQFF.

At least ten counts were recorded for this clonotype. CDR3 region: CATGPGSPLHF. CDR3 DNA sequence: TGTGCCACCGGCCCGGGTTCACCCCTCCACTTT. The chain employs TRBV6-2 or TRBV6-3 and TRBJ1-6, with D uncertain. The CDR3 length is 11 residues. Trimming left V 10 bases short and J 9 bases short, with 10 bases between. Germline values: CDR1 MNHEY, CDR2 SVGEGT.

This clonotype was seen more than once but under ten times. The chain carries TRBV5-1 and TRBJ2-2, with D maybe TRBD1 (6 bases). CDR3 length equals 16 residues. Between the trimmed V and J ends, which lost 4 bases and 1 base, there was a span of 14 bases. The germline gives CDR1 SGHRS, CDR2 YFSETQ. Written as DNA, the CDR3 is TGCGCCAGCAGCGCCGCCGGGACACGGAACACCGGGGAGCTGTTTTTT. Translation: CASSAAGTRNTGELFF. Filled out from reference TRBV5-1 and TRBJ2-2, the complete variable domain reads KAGVTQTPRYLIKTRGQQVTLSCSPISGHRSVSWYQQTPGQGLQFLFEYFSETQRNKGNFPGRFSGRQFSNSRSEMNVSTLELGDSALYLCASSAAGTRNTGELFFGEGSRLTVL.

This chain uses TRBV7-8 with TRBJ2-3, with TRBD2 matching 14 bases. The CDR3 contains 15 residues. V lost 5 bases to trimming and J lost 4 bases; unmatched junction nucleotides: 2. CDR1 SGHVS and CDR2 FQNEAQ come from the germline V gene. CDR3 residues: CASSPTSGGADTQYF. For the CDR3, the DNA is TGTGCCAGCAGCCCGACTAGCGGGGGGGCAGATACGCAGTATTTT.